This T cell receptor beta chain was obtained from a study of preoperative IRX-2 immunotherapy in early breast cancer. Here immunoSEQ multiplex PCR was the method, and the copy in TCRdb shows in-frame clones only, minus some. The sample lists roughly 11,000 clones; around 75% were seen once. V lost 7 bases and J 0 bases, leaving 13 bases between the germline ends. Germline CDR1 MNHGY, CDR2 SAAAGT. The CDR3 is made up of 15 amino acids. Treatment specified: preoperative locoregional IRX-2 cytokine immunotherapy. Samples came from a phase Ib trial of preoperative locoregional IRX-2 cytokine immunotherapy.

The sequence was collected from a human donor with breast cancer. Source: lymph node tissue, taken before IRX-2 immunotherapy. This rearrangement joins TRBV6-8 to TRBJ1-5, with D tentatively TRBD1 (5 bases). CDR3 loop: CASIQGHYSNQPQHF. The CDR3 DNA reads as TGTGCCAGCATTCAAGGACATTATAGCAATCAGCCCCAGCATTTT.